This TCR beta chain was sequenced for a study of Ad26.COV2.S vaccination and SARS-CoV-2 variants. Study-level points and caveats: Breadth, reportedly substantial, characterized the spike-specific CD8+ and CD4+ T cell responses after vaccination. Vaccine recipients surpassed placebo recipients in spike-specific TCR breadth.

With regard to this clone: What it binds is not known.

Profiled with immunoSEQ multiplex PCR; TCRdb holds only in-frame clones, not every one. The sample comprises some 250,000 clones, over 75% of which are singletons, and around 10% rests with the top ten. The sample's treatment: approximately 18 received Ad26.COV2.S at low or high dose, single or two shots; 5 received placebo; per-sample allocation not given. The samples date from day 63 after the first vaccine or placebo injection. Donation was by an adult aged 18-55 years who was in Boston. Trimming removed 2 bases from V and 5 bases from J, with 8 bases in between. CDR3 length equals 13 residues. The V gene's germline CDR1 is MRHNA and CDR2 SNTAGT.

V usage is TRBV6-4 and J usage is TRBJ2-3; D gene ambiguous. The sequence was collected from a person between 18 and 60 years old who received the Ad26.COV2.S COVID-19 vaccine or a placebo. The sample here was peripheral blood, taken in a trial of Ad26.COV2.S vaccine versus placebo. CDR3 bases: TGTGCCAGCAGTGACAGGGCAGGAGATACGCAGTATTTT. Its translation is CASSDRAGDTQYF.